This T cell receptor beta chain was documented in a study of cytomegalovirus exposure and HLA in healthy donors. Findings and limits, study-wide: TCR beta V- and J-gene trimming was later associated with a missense DCLRE1C variant. Association with HLA alleles at 0.05 false discovery rate was found for around 17,000 TCR beta sequences in a later analysis.

This clone was seen only once. No antigen is known for it. V was clipped by 3 bases and J by 2 bases, with 11 bases between them. Germline CDR1 is SGHRS and CDR2 is YFSETQ. This CDR3 is built from 14 residues. The study ran its PCR with 60 Vbeta and 13 Jbeta primers. Original data processing: The count from a later analysis was some 81 million unique TCR beta chains, some 11 million of them shared. The repertoire was sequenced with immunoSEQ multiplex PCR; TCRdb's copy has only in-frame clones and lacks some. D and trimming come from the DNA, and the V and J calls and clone size come from that table. The sample contains approximately 200,000 clones, 82% of which appear only once.

The receptor was derived from a woman aged 45-65 years in good health and CMV-seropositive. The sequenced sample consisted of PBMCs. The chain couples TRBV5-1 to TRBJ2-5, with D possibly matching TRBD2 (6 bases). The CDR3 nucleotides are TGCGCCAGCAGCTCTGGGGGAGGTCAAGAGACCCAGTACTTC. Protein sequence: CASSSGGGQETQYF.